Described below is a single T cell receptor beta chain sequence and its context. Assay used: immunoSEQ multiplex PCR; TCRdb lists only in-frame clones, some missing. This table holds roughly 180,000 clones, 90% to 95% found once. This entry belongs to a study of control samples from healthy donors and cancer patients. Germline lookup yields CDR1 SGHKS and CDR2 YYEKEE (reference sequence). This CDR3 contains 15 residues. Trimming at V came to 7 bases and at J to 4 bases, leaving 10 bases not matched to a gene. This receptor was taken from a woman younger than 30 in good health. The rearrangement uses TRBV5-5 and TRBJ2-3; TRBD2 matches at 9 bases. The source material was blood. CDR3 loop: CASLRGGRGADTQYF. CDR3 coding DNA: TGTGCCAGCCTTCGCGGCGGGAGGGGTGCAGATACGCAGTATTTT. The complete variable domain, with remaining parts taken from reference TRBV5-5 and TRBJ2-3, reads DAGVTQSPTHLIKTRGQQVTLRCSPISGHKSVSWYQQVLGQGPQFIFQYYEKEERGRGNFPDRFSARQFPNYSSELNVNALLLGDSALYLCASLRGGRGADTQYFGPGTRLTVL.